Each of the 7 T cell receptor beta chains below was sequenced from the same sample in a study of T cells in Graves' hyperthyroidism and ophthalmopathy. RNA transcripts were the template for amplifying TCR beta CDR3 regions. During a first-round RT-PCR of the TCR CDR3, the HTBI primer set was used. TCRdb reanalysed the multiplex PCR reads using MiXCR and keeps one entry per CDR3 protein. The sample includes roughly 260,000 distinct CDR3 sequences, more than 14% of them seen just once. Source material: blood. The receptors were sampled from a woman in her thirties or forties with Graves' hyperthyroidism that later progressed to Graves' ophthalmopathy.

At least ten counts were recorded for this clonotype. The CDR3 DNA reads as TGTGCCAGCAGCCGATTAACAGGGTCTCCGGGCACAGATACGCAGTATTTT. It yields the protein CASSRLTGSPGTDTQYF. J is TRBJ2-3 and V is TRBV7-9; TRBD1 might be the D (6 bases). Germline assignment: CDR1 SEHNR and CDR2 FQNEAQ (reference sequence). V was shortened by 5 bases and J by 1 base, with 19 bases between the two germline ends. The CDR3 has 17 amino acids.

About this clonotype: A clone one base away is much larger, so this may be a read error. The chain links TRBV19 to TRBJ2-7, with TRBD2 identical over 7 bases. Looked up from germline, CDR1 is LNHDA and CDR2 is SQIVND (reference sequence). CDR3 length: 16 amino acids. The CDR3 bases are TGTGCCAGTAGTACGAAGGCGACTAGCATTGGGTACGAGCCGTACTTC. Encoded protein: CASSTKATSIGYEPYF. Drawing the rest from reference TRBV19 and TRBJ2-7, the complete variable domain is DGGITQSPKYLFRKEGQNVTLSCEQNLNHDAMYWYRQDPGQGLRLIYYSQIVNDFQKGDIAEGYSVSREKKESFPLTVTSAQKNPTAFYLCASSTKATSIGYEPYFGPGTRLTVT.

This clonotype has ten or more counts. The chain couples TRBV19 to TRBJ2-2; TRBD2 matches at 9 bases. This CDR3 is 17 amino acids long. The V gene's germline CDR1 is LNHDA and CDR2 SQIVND (reference sequence). V was clipped by 8 bases and J by 7 bases; unmatched bases: 17. The CDR3 sequence: CASSKPGLAGKGGELFF. CDR3 DNA: TGTGCCAGTTCCAAACCGGGTCTAGCGGGGAAGGGCGGGGAGCTGTTTTTT.

This clonotype was found many times. The chain recombines TRBV28 with TRBJ1-3; D gene ambiguous. Per germline, CDR1 MDHEN and CDR2 SYDVKM. This CDR3 is built from 11 residues. The ends were cut back, 6 bases at V and 4 bases at J, with 4 bases in the middle. This chain's CDR3 is CASRQGNTIYF. In DNA, the CDR3 is TGTGCCAGCAGGCAGGGAAACACCATATATTTT. Variable domain in full (rest from reference TRBV28 and TRBJ1-3): DVKVTQSSRYLVKRTGEKVFLECVQDMDHENMFWYRQDPGLGLRLIYFSYDVKMKEKGDIPEGYSVSREKKERFSLILESASTNQTSMYLCASRQGNTIYFGEGSWLTVV.

This clonotype came up many times. CDR3 sequence: CASSRSTSGNTGELFF. For the CDR3, the DNA is TGTGCCAGCAGCCGATCGACTAGCGGGAACACCGGGGAGCTGTTTTTT. The gene calls are TRBV12-3 or TRBV12-4 and TRBJ2-2; 9 nucleotides align to TRBD2. This CDR3 has 16 amino acids. Trimming at V came to 6 bases and at J to 1 base, leaving 6 bases not matched to a gene.

This chain uses TRBV2 with TRBJ1-2, with D possibly being TRBD1 (6 bases). The CDR3 runs to 13 residues. Germline V gene sequence: CDR1 SNHLY, CDR2 FYNNEI. V lost 2 bases and J 6 bases, leaving 10 bases between the germline ends. The CDR3 here is CASSEQGRDGYTF. CDR3 DNA: TGTGCCAGCAGTGAACAGGGGAGGGATGGCTACACCTTC.

The gene calls are TRBV20-1 and TRBJ1-5; no clear D gene. CDR3 size: 16 residues. Germline CDR1 reads DFQATT; CDR2 reads SNEGSKA (reference sequence). V lost 3 bases and J 0 bases, leaving 15 bases between the germline ends. The CDR3 sequence: CSARSRQPSSNQPQHF. The CDR3 DNA follows: TGCAGTGCTAGGAGTCGCCAGCCAAGTAGCAATCAGCCCCAGCATTTT.